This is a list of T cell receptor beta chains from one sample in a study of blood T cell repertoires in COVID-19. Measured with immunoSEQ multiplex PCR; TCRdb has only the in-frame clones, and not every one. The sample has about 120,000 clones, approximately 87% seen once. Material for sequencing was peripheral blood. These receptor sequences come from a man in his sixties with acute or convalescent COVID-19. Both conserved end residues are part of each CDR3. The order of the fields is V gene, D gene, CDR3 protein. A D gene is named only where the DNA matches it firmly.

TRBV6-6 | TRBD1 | CASSRAPDRAEQYF
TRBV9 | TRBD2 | CASSGTSGSTDTQYF
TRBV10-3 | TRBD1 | CAISETGGSNQPQHF
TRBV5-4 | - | CASRVGTLGPNTGELFF
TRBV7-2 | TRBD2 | CASSFQLAGEETQYF
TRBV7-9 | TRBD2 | CASSPGGSPYNEQFF
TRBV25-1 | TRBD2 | CASSETSSGSSGELFF
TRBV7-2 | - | CASSQGLGGQETQYF
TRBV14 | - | CASSTRSSYNSPLHF
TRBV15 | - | CATSSDITFDNEQFF
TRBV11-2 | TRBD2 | CASSSISGSSYNEQFF
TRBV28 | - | CASSPARVAGYTF
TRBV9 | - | CASSAPSGIQETQYF
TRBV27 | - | CASSLHDRGGETQYF
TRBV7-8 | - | CASSLALDQPQHF
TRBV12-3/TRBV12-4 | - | CASSFTGTEAFF
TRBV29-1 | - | CSANPGTSYNEQFF
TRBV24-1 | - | CADDRYCEKLFF
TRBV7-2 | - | CASSLDVTAGMETQYF
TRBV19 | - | CASSREDRNTEAFF
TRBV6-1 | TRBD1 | CASSEQGADVYEQYF
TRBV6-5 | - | CATGNSGAENEKLFF
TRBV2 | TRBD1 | CASSGDSGAYTGELFF
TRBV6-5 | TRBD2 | CASSYSLAGGRVEQYF
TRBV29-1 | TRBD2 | CSVEDLIGGSSYNEQFF
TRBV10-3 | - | CAISRHILDDEQYF
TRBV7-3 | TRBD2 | CASSRLVREGNTGELFF
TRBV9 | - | CASNQRGNSPLHF
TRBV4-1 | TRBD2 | CASSQVHRLAASSYEQYF
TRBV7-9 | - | CASSSVRDTEAFF
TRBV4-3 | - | CASSPARGVNEKLFF
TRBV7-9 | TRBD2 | CASSLRTSGSSYEQYF
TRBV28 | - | CASTRGNQPQHF
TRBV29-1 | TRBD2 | CSVDSGRMGETQYF
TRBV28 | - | CASSLDSNNSPLHF
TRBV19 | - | CASSTLGETQYF
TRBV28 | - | CASQGLSYNEQFF
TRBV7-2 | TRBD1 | CASSLYSPGRGQSGYTF
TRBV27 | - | CASSLLSRDEQFF
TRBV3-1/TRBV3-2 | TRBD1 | CASSREDRDHSPLHF
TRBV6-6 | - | CASSAIWPQHF
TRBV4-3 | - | CASSQEVAAASNYGYTF
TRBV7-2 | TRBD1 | CASSVVPGQETDFF
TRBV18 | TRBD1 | CASSPPNDRGPSGEKLFF
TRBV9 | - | CASSLRDQGLLNTEAFF
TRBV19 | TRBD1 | CASRIQGADTQYF
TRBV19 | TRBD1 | CASSIPGTGASEAFF
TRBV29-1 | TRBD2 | CSVPPTGGRDTQYF
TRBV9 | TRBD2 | CASSALSSGNEQYF
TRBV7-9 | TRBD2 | CASSPGLAGASEQFF
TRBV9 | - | CASSVDTGSRNEQFF
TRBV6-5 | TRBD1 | CASSKQTGTYTF
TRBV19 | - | CATNPQGQRGYPSTDTQYF
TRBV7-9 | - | CASSSDQGRGYTF
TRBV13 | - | CASSLGWGLGADTQYF